One sample yielded the 18 T cell receptor beta chains listed below, sequenced in a study of blood T cell repertoires in COVID-19. The protocol was immunoSEQ multiplex PCR, while the TCRdb copy is restricted to in-frame clones and leaves out a portion. The table includes 200,000 or so clones, over 75% detected once. Source material: peripheral blood. The receptor set was obtained from a human donor in a cohort sampled during active COVID-19.

This clone showed up just once. This chain links TRBV7-2 with TRBJ2-7, with 9 bases fitting TRBD2. With 5 bases clipped from V and 3 bases from J, the junction kept 5 bases outside the gene matches. Germline assignment: CDR1 SGHTA and CDR2 FQGNSA. This CDR3 has 14 amino acids. CDR3 DNA: TGTGCCAGCAGCCCAGGTAGCGGGAGCTACGAGCAGTACTTC. As protein: CASSPGSGSYEQYF.

The rearrangement uses TRBV5-1 and TRBJ2-1; the D gene is possibly TRBD2 (5 bases). The CDR3 runs 16 residues. Trimming shortened V by 4 bases and J by 4 bases, and 18 bases separated the two germline ends. CDR1 SGHRS and CDR2 YFSETQ come from the germline V gene. This CDR3 is CASSPRTGFGYNEQFF. CDR3 nucleotides: TGCGCCAGCAGCCCGCGGACGGGGTTTGGGTACAATGAGCAGTTCTTC. The variable domain in full, with the rest retrieved from reference TRBV5-1 and TRBJ2-1, is KAGVTQTPRYLIKTRGQQVTLSCSPISGHRSVSWYQQTPGQGLQFLFEYFSETQRNKGNFPGRFSGRQFSNSRSEMNVSTLELGDSALYLCASSPRTGFGYNEQFFGPGTRLTVL.

CDR3 DNA sequence: TGTGCCAGCAGCTCCCCCCCTACCTATACGCAGTATTTT. The encoded protein is CASSSPPTYTQYF. The chain carries TRBV11-1 and TRBJ2-3; D is ambiguous. Per germline, CDR1 SGHAT and CDR2 FQDESV (reference sequence). The CDR3 sequence is 13 residues long. With 4 bases removed from V and 7 bases from J, the gap between germline ends came to 12 bases.

The chain recombines TRBV15 with TRBJ1-5, with D perhaps TRBD1 (6 bases). Trimming took 3 bases from V and 3 from J, leaving 9 bases between them. CDR1 is LNHNV, CDR2 YYDKDF, per germline (reference sequence). The CDR3 runs to 14 residues. The CDR3 loop reads CATSRGHINQPQHF. CDR3 nucleotide sequence: TGTGCCACCAGCAGGGGACATATCAATCAGCCCCAGCATTTT.

With respect to this clone: Other nucleotide sequences from this sample produce the same CDR3. This chain uses TRBV4-1 with TRBJ2-3; possible D gene TRBD2, 6 bases. This CDR3 has 16 residues. Trimming removed 0 bases at V and 0 bases at J, with 10 bases between. From germline, CDR1 is MGHRA and CDR2 YSYEKL. This CDR3 reads CASSQEVAASTDTQYF. In nucleotides, the CDR3 is TGCGCCAGCAGCCAAGAGGTAGCGGCTAGCACAGATACGCAGTATTTT.

This clone appeared once. The chain carries TRBV14 and TRBJ2-2; D is possibly TRBD2 (6 bases). From germline, CDR1 is SGHDN and CDR2 FVKESK. This CDR3 has 15 amino acids. Trimming cost V 4 bases and J 3 bases, with 12 bases left between them. The CDR3 region has the DNA TGTGCCAGCAGCCCCCGGTGGGGGGACACCGGGGAGCTGTTTTTT. Amino acid sequence: CASSPRWGDTGELFF.

The chain joins TRBV29-1 to TRBJ2-3, with 7 positions matching TRBD2. Germline trimming cut 6 bases from V and 2 bases from J; bases unmatched to any gene: 11. The CDR3 totals 15 residues. Germline-derived CDR1 and CDR2 are SQVTM and ANQGSEA. The CDR3 DNA follows: TGCAGCGTCCCCGGTACCAGCGGGGTCACAGATACGCAGTATTTT. Amino acid sequence: CSVPGTSGVTDTQYF.

This chain uses TRBV30 with TRBJ1-2, with D uncertain. V dropped 1 base and J dropped 7 bases, with 7 bases sitting between them. Germline V gene sequence: CDR1 GTSNPN, CDR2 SVGIG (reference sequence). CDR3 size: 11 residues. The DNA for the CDR3 is TGTGCCTGGAGTGAAGGAGGTGGCTACACCTTC. It encodes CAWSEGGGYTF.

This clone was detected a few times. V usage is TRBV27 and J usage is TRBJ2-3; 11 nucleotides match TRBD2. This CDR3 spans 17 amino acids. Trimming at V came to 6 bases and at J to 6 bases, leaving 14 bases not matched to a gene. From germline, CDR1 is MNHEY and CDR2 SMNVEV (reference sequence). Written as DNA, the CDR3 is TGTGCCAGCAGGCCTATCTCTAGCGGGAGGAAGGGTGATACGCAGTATTTT. Translating gives CASRPISSGRKGDTQYF.

The rearrangement joins TRBV28 to TRBJ1-4; D gene uncertain. Germline CDR1 and CDR2: MDHEN and SYDVKM. CDR3 size: 15 residues. Trimming shortened V by 5 bases and J by 5 bases, and 15 bases separated the two germline ends. The CDR3 region has the DNA TGTGCCAGCAGTATCGCGGGAGTCGGGAATGAAAAACTGTTTTTT. It codes for CASSIAGVGNEKLFF.

The chain uses TRBV18 and TRBJ2-7; 9 nucleotides agree with TRBD1. V lost 3 bases, J lost 2 bases, and 8 bases stayed unmatched. The CDR3 has 16 residues. Germline V gene sequence: CDR1 KGHSH, CDR2 LQKENI. In DNA, the CDR3 is TGTGCCAGCTCACCCCTACCGACAGGGGGAACCTACGAGCAGTACTTC. Residues: CASSPLPTGGTYEQYF.

This clone was observed a handful of times. The rearrangement uses TRBV5-4 and TRBJ1-2, with 9 bases matching TRBD1. This CDR3 region has 13 residues. V lost 4 bases and J lost 6; bases outside the gene matches: 4. The germline CDR1 and CDR2 sequences are SGHNT and YYREEE (reference sequence). The CDR3 spells CASSVGQGHGYTF. The CDR3 DNA follows: TGTGCCAGCAGCGTGGGACAGGGCCATGGCTACACCTTC. Full variable domain (missing parts from reference TRBV5-4 and TRBJ1-2): ETGVTQSPTHLIKTRGQQVTLRCSSQSGHNTVSWYQQALGQGPQFIFQYYREEENGRGNFPPRFSGLQFPNYSSELNVNALELDDSALYLCASSVGQGHGYTFGSGTRLTVV.

This chain uses TRBV9 with TRBJ1-4; D not certain. V was shortened by 2 bases and J by 8 bases, with 7 bases between the two germline ends. CDR3 length: 12 amino acids. Germline CDR1 SGDLS, CDR2 YYNGEE. The CDR3 spells CASSVGSEKLFF. CDR3 DNA: TGTGCCAGCAGCGTGGGCAGCGAAAAACTGTTTTTT.

The chain combines TRBV24-1 with TRBJ2-7; D may be TRBD1 (6 bases). CDR3 size: 13 residues. CDR1 and CDR2 (germline): KGHDR, SFDVKD. V lost 5 bases and J 3 bases, leaving 10 bases between the germline ends. The CDR3 sequence is CATSGGPNYEQYF. Written as DNA, the CDR3 is TGTGCCACCAGTGGGGGGCCCAACTACGAGCAGTACTTC.

This clone was detected only once. The chain couples TRBV7-2 to TRBJ2-1; D is ambiguous. V was clipped by 0 bases and J by 9 bases, with 9 bases between them. Germline V gives CDR1 SGHTA, CDR2 FQGNSA. This CDR3 is built from 13 residues. The DNA for the CDR3 is TGTGCCAGCAGCTTAGCAGTCCGGAGTGAGCAGTTCTTC. It translates to CASSLAVRSEQFF.

The chain is built from TRBV7-3 and TRBJ2-1; 10 nucleotides agree with TRBD2. The CDR3 spans 17 residues. Germline trimming cut 0 bases from V and 7 bases from J; bases unmatched to any gene: 9. From germline, CDR1 is SGHTA and CDR2 FQGTGA. CDR3 residues: CASSLTSGLALVNEQFF. The CDR3 bases are TGTGCCAGCAGCTTAACGTCGGGACTAGCGTTAGTAAATGAGCAGTTCTTC.

This clone occurred many times. The CDR3 region is CASSSDGLAGPGETQYF. In DNA, the CDR3 is TGTGCCAGCAGCTCAGACGGACTAGCGGGACCAGGGGAGACCCAGTACTTC. J is TRBJ2-5 and V is TRBV6-2 or TRBV6-3; 12 positions match TRBD2. The germline CDR1 and CDR2 sequences are MNHEY and SVGEGT. The trim removed 6 bases at V and 5 bases at J, leaving 13 bases unmatched. The CDR3 contains 17 residues.

The chain combines TRBV24-1 with TRBJ2-1; TRBD2 agrees at 10 bases. Trimming cost V 0 bases and J 9 bases; bases outside gene matches: 10. Germline V gene sequence: CDR1 KGHDR, CDR2 SFDVKD. This CDR3 has 17 amino acids. CDR3 residues: CATSDLGPSGSVGEQFF. The CDR3 coding sequence is TGTGCCACCAGTGATTTGGGCCCTAGCGGGAGTGTAGGTGAGCAGTTCTTC.